This is a list of T cell receptor beta chains from one sample in a study of shared clonotypes between healthy human individuals. Profiled with immunoSEQ multiplex PCR; TCRdb holds only in-frame clones, not every one. Among 950,000 to 1,100,000 clones listed, around 76% were seen once. The sample comprised memory CD4+ T cells sorted from blood. The receptors were sampled from a man between 18 and 29 years old in good health. CDR3s leave out the opening cysteine and the closing phenylalanine or tryptophan. Fields, in order: CDR3 protein, V gene, J gene.

CDR3: ASSLGSARLNTEAF
V: TRBV5-6
J: TRBJ1-1

CDR3: ASSGDRGMNIQY
V: TRBV5-6
J: TRBJ2-4

CDR3: ASRPDRLTGMGYT
V: TRBV2
J: TRBJ1-2

CDR3: ASSLGGTALNYGYT
V: TRBV5-1
J: TRBJ1-2

CDR3: AWSLAGYTDTQY
V: TRBV30
J: TRBJ2-3

CDR3: ASSSGQIYGYT
V: TRBV5-1
J: TRBJ1-2

CDR3: ASSLTGSSTDTQY
V: TRBV7-2
J: TRBJ2-3

CDR3: ASSFNLGGLAGASGYEQY
V: TRBV28
J: TRBJ2-7

CDR3: ASSDGGSGNTIY
V: TRBV6-1
J: TRBJ1-3

CDR3: ASSFVGQGTDTQY
V: TRBV28
J: TRBJ2-3

CDR3: ASSLGLAGLEQY
V: TRBV11-2
J: TRBJ2-7

CDR3: ASSPAGPANTGELF
V: TRBV18
J: TRBJ2-2

CDR3: ASSNSGGSYNEQF
V: TRBV5-1
J: TRBJ2-1

CDR3: ASSELSVGNNQPQH
V: TRBV6-1
J: TRBJ1-5

CDR3: ASSLDAATQY
V: TRBV5-4
J: TRBJ2-5

CDR3: ASNLPGVGTDTQY
V: TRBV7-9
J: TRBJ2-3

CDR3: ASSVYSGQGSGYT
V: TRBV6-1
J: TRBJ1-2

CDR3: ASSWRDSVNTEAF
V: TRBV5-1
J: TRBJ1-1

CDR3: ASSQDLGGTYGANVLT
V: TRBV4-1
J: TRBJ2-6

CDR3: ASSTRVEDTQY
V: TRBV5-1
J: TRBJ2-3

CDR3: AWSVYLATNTGELF
V: TRBV30
J: TRBJ2-2

CDR3: ASSYTREAYEQY
V: TRBV6-6
J: TRBJ2-7